These 19 T cell receptor beta chains came from one sample sequenced in a study of cytomegalovirus exposure and HLA in healthy donors. The PCR used 60 Vbeta and 13 Jbeta primers. The data were produced by immunoSEQ multiplex PCR, yet TCRdb's version contains in-frame clones alone and is incomplete. This sample has about 95,000 clones, with about four fifths found just once. The sequenced sample was PBMCs. All receptors derive from a woman in her forties in good health and CMV-seronegative.

By share, this clone ranks as medium-sized. The V call is TRBV7-9, the J call TRBJ1-1, with TRBD1 matching 7 bases. From germline, CDR1 is SEHNR and CDR2 FQNEAQ (reference sequence). Unmatched junction bases numbered 7, after V lost 2 bases and J lost 4 bases. The CDR3 runs 15 residues. The CDR3 protein is CASSLPIRGPTEAFF. The CDR3 DNA is TGTGCCAGCAGCTTACCCATAAGGGGGCCCACTGAAGCTTTCTTT.

Concerning this clone: The identical CDR3 is also encoded by other nucleotide sequences in the sample. This chain connects TRBV5-1 to TRBJ1-1; a possible D gene is TRBD1 (5 bases). Germline loops: CDR1 SGHRS, CDR2 YFSETQ. V dropped 2 bases and J dropped 4 bases, with 9 bases sitting between them. This CDR3 contains 13 residues. The CDR3 is CASSFQGGTEAFF. The CDR3 DNA is TGCGCCAGCAGCTTTCAGGGAGGCACTGAAGCTTTCTTT. Combining the CDR3 with reference TRBV5-1 and TRBJ1-1 gives the whole variable domain KAGVTQTPRYLIKTRGQQVTLSCSPISGHRSVSWYQQTPGQGLQFLFEYFSETQRNKGNFPGRFSGRQFSNSRSEMNVSTLELGDSALYLCASSFQGGTEAFFGQGTRLTVV.

The chain uses TRBV9 and TRBJ2-2; D unclear. Germline values: CDR1 SGDLS, CDR2 YYNGEE. The V and J ends lost 5 bases and 4 bases respectively, with 9 bases between them. There are 13 residues in the CDR3. The CDR3 DNA follows: TGTGCCAGCAGTGCCGCGCCCACCGGGGAGCTGTTTTTT. Encoded protein: CASSAAPTGELFF.

This clone turned up a few times. The V call is TRBV29-1, the J call TRBJ1-3, with 7 bases that match TRBD1. Germline CDR1 reads SQVTM; CDR2 reads ANQGSEA. Trimming at V came to 7 bases and at J to 3 bases, leaving 3 bases not matched to a gene. The CDR3 has 12 residues. The CDR3 is CSAWDSGNTIYF. As DNA, the CDR3 is TGCAGCGCCTGGGACAGTGGAAACACCATATATTTT.

V gene TRBV5-1 combines with J gene TRBJ2-7, with 16 bases lining up with TRBD2. Trimming cost V 2 bases and J 5 bases; bases outside gene matches: 7. This CDR3 region has 17 residues. In germline, CDR1 is SGHRS, CDR2 YFSETQ. The CDR3, as DNA: TGCGCCAGCAGCTTAAACACGGGACTAGCGGGGGGGGACGAGCAGTACTTC. Residues: CASSLNTGLAGGDEQYF. The entire variable domain, with the rest obtained from reference TRBV5-1 and TRBJ2-7, is as follows: KAGVTQTPRYLIKTRGQQVTLSCSPISGHRSVSWYQQTPGQGLQFLFEYFSETQRNKGNFPGRFSGRQFSNSRSEMNVSTLELGDSALYLCASSLNTGLAGGDEQYFGPGTRLTVT.

The rearrangement links TRBV7-2 to TRBJ1-2, with D possibly being TRBD1 (6 bases). V shed 1 base and J shed 8 bases, with 14 bases lying between them. This CDR3 comprises 14 residues. Germline V CDR1 and CDR2: SGHTA, FQGNSA. DNA of the CDR3: TGTGCCAGCAGCTTAGTAGGGGGGGCGGGGGGCTACACCTTC. It specifies CASSLVGGAGGYTF.

This clone was picked up one time. The rearrangement links TRBV13 to TRBJ1-1, with 8 bases identical to TRBD1. Germline values: CDR1 PRHDT, CDR2 FYEKMQ (reference sequence). With V trimmed by 0 bases and J by 3 bases, 0 bases remained unmatched. CDR3 length: 14 residues. This CDR3 reads CASSLGDRDTEAFF. The CDR3 DNA reads as TGTGCCAGCAGCTTAGGGGACAGGGACACTGAAGCTTTCTTT.

The rearrangement joins TRBV2 to TRBJ1-1, with TRBD1 identical over 7 bases. This CDR3 region has 12 residues. The junction had 5 bases not matched to a gene; V was cut back by 7 bases and J by 6 bases. Germline assignment: CDR1 SNHLY and CDR2 FYNNEI. The CDR3 region is CASIRDSPEAFF. The CDR3 coding sequence is TGTGCCAGCATCCGGGACAGCCCTGAAGCTTTCTTT. The whole variable domain, remainder taken from reference TRBV2 and TRBJ1-1, is EPEVTQTPSHQVTQMGQEVILRCVPISNHLYFYWYRQILGQKVEFLVSFYNNEISEKSEIFDDQFSVERPDGSNFTLKIRSTKLEDSAMYFCASIRDSPEAFFGQGTRLTVV.

This rearrangement joins TRBV5-1 to TRBJ1-1; possibly TRBD1 for D (6 bases). Germline CDR1 reads SGHRS; CDR2 reads YFSETQ. There are 15 residues in the CDR3. V was trimmed by 0 bases and J by 1 base, leaving 10 bases between them. CDR3 coding DNA: TGCGCCAGCAGCTTGGGGGGGACACGGAACACTGAAGCTTTCTTT. Translation: CASSLGGTRNTEAFF.

The chain has TRBV19 and TRBJ2-1; a weak D match, TRBD2 (5 bases). The CDR3 contains 16 residues. The germline CDR1 and CDR2 sequences are LNHDA and SQIVND (reference sequence). DNA for the CDR3: TGTAGCTTTTTTGTTGCGAGGGCTAGCTCCTACAATGAGCAGTTCTTC. It yields the protein CSFFVARASSYNEQFF.

The gene calls are TRBV27 and TRBJ2-3, with D perhaps matching TRBD1 (5 bases). Looked up from germline, CDR1 is MNHEY and CDR2 is SMNVEV (reference sequence). The CDR3 loop spans 14 amino acids. Deletions cut 7 bases from V and 0 bases from J, with 11 bases between. CDR3 in DNA: TGTGCCAGCACGACAGCCTCTAGCACAGATACGCAGTATTTT. Protein product: CASTTASSTDTQYF.

V is TRBV7-2 and J is TRBJ1-1, with 9 bases aligning to TRBD1. The CDR3 length is 16 residues. Germline-derived CDR1 and CDR2 are SGHTA and FQGNSA. The J segment lost 6 bases and the V segment lost 4 bases, leaving 12 bases of the junction unmatched. CDR3 sequence reads: CASSWGQGTPKAEAFF. The CDR3 DNA follows: TGTGCCAGCAGCTGGGGACAGGGAACTCCCAAAGCTGAAGCTTTCTTT.

The chain carries TRBV2 and TRBJ2-7, with TRBD2 identical over 10 bases. The CDR3 consists of 14 residues. The germline V gene encodes CDR1 SNHLY and CDR2 FYNNEI. The V segment lost 7 bases and the J segment 4 bases; nucleotides outside the gene matches: 7. The CDR3, as DNA: TGTGCCAGCATCCTGCCTAGCGGGGGTTACGAGCAGTACTTC. The encoded protein is CASILPSGGYEQYF.

The chain combines TRBV27 with TRBJ2-7; D is perhaps TRBD1 (5 bases). CDR1 MNHEY and CDR2 SMNVEV come from the germline V gene (reference sequence). The V and J ends lost 5 bases and 5 bases respectively, with 13 bases between them. The CDR3 has 13 amino acids. CDR3 in amino acids: CASSITGSHEQYF. The CDR3 nucleotides are TGTGCCAGCAGTATAACAGGTAGCCACGAGCAGTACTTC.

V usage is TRBV11-2 and J usage is TRBJ2-7, with D perhaps matching TRBD2 (6 bases). The CDR3 consists of 15 residues. The germline gives CDR1 SGHAT, CDR2 FQNNGV. The V gene lost 5 bases and the J gene lost 0 bases, with 14 bases spanning the gap. The CDR3 DNA follows: TGTGCCAGCAGCCCGGCCGGAGGGGTCTCCTACGAGCAGTACTTC. It specifies CASSPAGGVSYEQYF.

This rearrangement joins TRBV7-9 to TRBJ1-1; D unresolved. This CDR3 region has 14 residues. The germline gives CDR1 SEHNR, CDR2 FQNEAQ (reference sequence). Trimming shortened V by 5 bases and J by 1 base, and 11 bases separated the two germline ends. The CDR3 DNA reads as TGTGCCAGCAGCCCGGTCGTAAGGAACACTGAAGCTTTCTTT. It is translated as CASSPVVRNTEAFF.

The chain uses TRBV19 and TRBJ1-1; 10 bases line up with TRBD1. The CDR3 has 15 amino acids. Germline CDR1 and CDR2: LNHDA and SQIVND (reference sequence). Trimming removed 4 bases from V and 6 bases from J; junction bases left unmatched: 8. The CDR3 DNA reads TGTGCCAGTAGTAGTCGGGACAGGGGTTGGGCTGAAGCTTTCTTT. Translating it yields CASSSRDRGWAEAFF.

This chain uses TRBV9 with TRBJ2-3; no definite D call. The CDR3 is made up of 17 amino acids. Germline V gene sequence: CDR1 SGDLS, CDR2 YYNGEE. V lost 0 bases and J 0 bases, leaving 14 bases between the germline ends. This CDR3 reads CASSVALSGSSTDTQYF. The CDR3 coding sequence is TGTGCCAGCAGCGTAGCCCTGTCCGGGTCGAGCACAGATACGCAGTATTTT.

The chain employs TRBV9 and TRBJ2-7, with 9 bases matching TRBD2. Germline V gene lookup returns CDR1 SGDLS and CDR2 YYNGEE. CDR3 length: 15 residues. Germline trimming cut 3 bases from V and 4 bases from J; bases unmatched to any gene: 8. The CDR3 nucleotides are TGTGCCAGCAGCGCACTTGCGGGGGGGCAGTACGAGCAGTACTTC. Translating gives CASSALAGGQYEQYF.